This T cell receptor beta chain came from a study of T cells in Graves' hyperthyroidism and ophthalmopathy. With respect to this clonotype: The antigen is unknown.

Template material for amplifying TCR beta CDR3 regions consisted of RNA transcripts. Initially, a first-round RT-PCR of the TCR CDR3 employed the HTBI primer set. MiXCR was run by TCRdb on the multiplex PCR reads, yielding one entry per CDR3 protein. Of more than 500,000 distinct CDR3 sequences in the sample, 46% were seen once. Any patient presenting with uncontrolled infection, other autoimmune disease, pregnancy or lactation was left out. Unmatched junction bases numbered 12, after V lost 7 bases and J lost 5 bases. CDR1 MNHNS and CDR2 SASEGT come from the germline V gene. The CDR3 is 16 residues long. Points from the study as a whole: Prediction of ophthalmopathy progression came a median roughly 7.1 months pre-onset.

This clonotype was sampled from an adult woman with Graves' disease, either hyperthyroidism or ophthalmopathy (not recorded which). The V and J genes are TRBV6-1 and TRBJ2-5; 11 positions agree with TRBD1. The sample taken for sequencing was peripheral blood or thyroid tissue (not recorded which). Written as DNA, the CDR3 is TGTGCCAGCAACTCCCGGTGGACAGGGGGCGAGGAGACCCAGTACTTC. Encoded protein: CASNSRWTGGEETQYF.